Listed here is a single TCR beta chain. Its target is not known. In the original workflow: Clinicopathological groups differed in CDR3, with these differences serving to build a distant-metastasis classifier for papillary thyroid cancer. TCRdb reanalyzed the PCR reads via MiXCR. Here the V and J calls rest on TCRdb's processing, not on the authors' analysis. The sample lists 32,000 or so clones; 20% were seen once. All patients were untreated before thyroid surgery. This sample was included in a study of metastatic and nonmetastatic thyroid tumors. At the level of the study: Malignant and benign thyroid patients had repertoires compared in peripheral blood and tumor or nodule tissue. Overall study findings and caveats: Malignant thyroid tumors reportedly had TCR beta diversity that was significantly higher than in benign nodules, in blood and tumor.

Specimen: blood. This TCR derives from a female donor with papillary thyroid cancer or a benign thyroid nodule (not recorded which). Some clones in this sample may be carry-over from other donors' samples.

The CDR3 loop is CASSYPVQAYYEQYF. As DNA, the CDR3 is TGTGCCAGCAGTTACCCCGTACAGGCCTACTACGAGCAGTACTTC. This rearrangement joins TRBV6-2 or TRBV6-3 to TRBJ2-7; maybe TRBD1 (5 bases). Per the germline V gene, CDR1 is MNHEY and CDR2 is SVGEGT. This CDR3 contains 15 residues. Between the trimmed V and J ends, which lost 2 bases and 3 bases, there was a span of 14 bases.